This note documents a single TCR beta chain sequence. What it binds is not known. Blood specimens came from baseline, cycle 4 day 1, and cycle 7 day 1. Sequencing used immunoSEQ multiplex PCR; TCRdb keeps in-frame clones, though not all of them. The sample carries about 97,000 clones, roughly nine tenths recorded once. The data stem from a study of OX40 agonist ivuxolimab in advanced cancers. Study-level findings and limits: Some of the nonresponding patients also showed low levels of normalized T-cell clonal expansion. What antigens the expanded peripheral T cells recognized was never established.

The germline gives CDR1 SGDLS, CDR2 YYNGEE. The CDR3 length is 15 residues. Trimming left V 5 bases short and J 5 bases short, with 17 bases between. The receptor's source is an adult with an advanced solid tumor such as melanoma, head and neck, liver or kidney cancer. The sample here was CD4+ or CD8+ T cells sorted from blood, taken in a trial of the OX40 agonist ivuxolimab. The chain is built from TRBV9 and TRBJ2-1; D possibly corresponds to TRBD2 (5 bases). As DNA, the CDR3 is TGTGCCAGCAGTATTAGCGCGGCTTCTAACAATGAGCAGTTCTTC. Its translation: CASSISAASNNEQFF. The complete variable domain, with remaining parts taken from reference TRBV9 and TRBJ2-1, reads DSGVTQTPKHLITATGQRVTLRCSPRSGDLSVYWYQQSLDQGLQFLIQYYNGEERAKGNILERFSAQQFPDLHSELNLSSLELGDSALYFCASSISAASNNEQFFGPGTRLTVL.